A single T cell receptor beta chain is shown here with its context. Its antigen is still unknown. A second PCR of roughly 7 to 11 cycles used a sample-barcoded 5' primer and a J-beta primer mix. Tagging of each cDNA molecule was performed by a template-switch adaptor with 12 random nucleotides. Via MiXCR, TCRdb re-called the 5' RACE reads, giving one row per CDR3 protein. Among approximately 1.5 million distinct CDR3 sequences listed, roughly 43% were seen once. The source of the sample is a study of blood T cells in healthy people across ages. Study-wide results and caveats: Estimated diversity that came from one million T cells was considered an underestimate.

The TCR comes from a young woman in good health. What was sequenced was blood.

CDR3 region: CASSVTESYEQYF. CDR3 sequence (DNA): TGTGCCAGCAGCGTTACAGAATCCTACGAGCAGTACTTC. The chain uses TRBV5-5 and TRBJ2-7, with no clear D. Germline CDR1 SGHKS, CDR2 YYEKEE (reference sequence). This CDR3 comprises 13 residues. Trimming removed 4 bases at V and 1 base at J, with 9 bases between.